The next 24 T cell receptor beta chains were all read from a single sample in a study of blood T cells in healthy people across ages. Next came a second PCR, run for about 7 to 12 cycles, which used a sample-barcoded 5' primer along with a J-beta primer mix. TCRdb analysed the 5' RACE reads with MiXCR anew, one entry per CDR3 protein. The sample lists some 1.1 million distinct CDR3 sequences, 30% to 40% seen once, with over 10% in the top ten. Sequenced material: blood. All receptors come from a man aged 18 to 29 in good health.

The chain recombines TRBV4-1 with TRBJ1-5; a possible D gene is TRBD1 (6 bases). The CDR3 has 15 residues. The V and J ends lost 0 bases and 6 bases respectively, with 12 bases between them. Germline CDR1 and CDR2: MGHRA and YSYEKL. CDR3 bases: TGCGCCAGCAGCCAAGATCAGGGGCCGGGTCAGCCCCAGCATTTT. Translated, it gives CASSQDQGPGQPQHF.

This clonotype was seen at least ten times. The chain recombines TRBV27 with TRBJ2-1; D gene unclear. The germline V gene encodes CDR1 MNHEY and CDR2 SMNVEV (reference sequence). This CDR3 contains 13 residues. Trimming cost V 3 bases and J 5 bases, with 8 bases left between them. The CDR3 sequence is CASSFGSNNEQFF. The CDR3 DNA follows: TGTGCCAGCAGTTTCGGCAGTAACAATGAGCAGTTCTTC.

With regard to this clonotype: A much larger clone lies a single base off, so this may be a read error. The V gene is TRBV6-5, the J gene TRBJ1-2, with 10 bases aligning to TRBD1. The germline gives CDR1 MNHEY, CDR2 SVGAGI. The CDR3 spans 15 residues. The CDR3 loop is CARSYLTGGNYGYTF. In nucleotides, the CDR3 is TGTGCCCGCAGTTATCTGACAGGGGGCAACTATGGCTACACCTTC.

This clonotype came up a few times. The chain has TRBV6-5 and TRBJ1-1; tentative D call: TRBD1 (6 bases). Trimming pared 4 bases from V and 2 bases from J, leaving 17 bases between. The CDR3 has 16 amino acids. Per germline, CDR1 MNHEY and CDR2 SVGAGI. The CDR3 nucleotides read TGTGCCAGCAGTTCCCCCGAGGGGGGCCCTAACACTGAAGCTTTCTTT. This translates into CASSSPEGGPNTEAFF.

This sequence joins TRBV2 and TRBJ1-2; no clear D gene. The CDR3 contains 15 residues. The V gene's germline CDR1 is SNHLY and CDR2 FYNNEI. Between the trimmed V and J ends, which lost 6 bases and 8 bases, there was a span of 22 bases. CDR3 residues: CASSQIRGGSRGYTF. The CDR3 DNA is TGTGCCAGCAGCCAGATTCGGGGAGGGTCGCGGGGCTACACCTTC.

The CDR3 is CSAPPRTGPDTQYF. In DNA, the CDR3 is TGCAGTGCCCCCCCCCGGACAGGGCCAGATACGCAGTATTTT. The chain recombines TRBV20-1 with TRBJ2-3; 8 bases are a match to TRBD1. Germline values: CDR1 DFQATT, CDR2 SNEGSKA (reference sequence). The V and J ends lost 6 bases and 4 bases, in that order; junction bases with no gene match: 9. The CDR3 covers 14 residues.

The chain carries TRBV20-1 and TRBJ2-5; no reliable D call. Looked up from germline, CDR1 is DFQATT and CDR2 is SNEGSKA (reference sequence). The germline V and J ends were trimmed by 1 base and 11 bases, with 23 bases remaining between them. The CDR3 extends over 15 amino acids. The CDR3 loop reads CSARVGSAHHNEQYF. The DNA for the CDR3 is TGCAGTGCTAGAGTCGGGTCGGCTCACCACAATGAGCAGTACTTC.

Comment on this clonotype: A read error may produce the germline difference seen at one junction end. The chain links TRBV12-3 or TRBV12-4 to TRBJ2-1, with TRBD2 matching 11 bases. This CDR3 region has 14 residues. CDR3 sequence: CTSRISGGAGEQFF. The CDR3 region has the DNA TGTACCAGCAGAATTAGCGGGGGGGCAGGTGAGCAGTTCTTC.

V usage is TRBV9 and J usage is TRBJ1-5, with a tentative D call TRBD1 (5 bases). This CDR3 region has 13 residues. Germline values: CDR1 SGDLS, CDR2 YYNGEE. V was pared by 3 bases and J by 3 bases, with 7 bases between. This chain's CDR3 is CASSEGINQPQHF. CDR3 DNA: TGTGCCAGCAGCGAGGGGATCAATCAGCCCCAGCATTTT.

The gene calls are TRBV20-1 and TRBJ1-2; 11 bases map to TRBD1. V shed 2 bases and J 3 bases; nucleotides not matched to a gene: 5. Per the germline V gene, CDR1 is DFQATT and CDR2 is SNEGSKA (reference sequence). The CDR3 covers 15 residues. The CDR3 bases are TGCAGTGCTAGATTGAGGGACAGGGGGTACTATGGCTACACCTTC. It encodes CSARLRDRGYYGYTF.

In DNA, the CDR3 is TGTGCCAGCAGCCCCCCGACAGGGCGAGGGGAGCTGTTTTTT. It translates to CASSPPTGRGELFF. V gene TRBV7-2 combines with J gene TRBJ2-2; 7 nucleotides match TRBD1. V shed 5 bases, J shed 8 bases, and the junction held 8 bases outside the gene matches. There are 14 residues in the CDR3. Germline V gene lookup returns CDR1 SGHTA and CDR2 FQGNSA.

This clonotype turned up a few times. The chain couples TRBV20-1 to TRBJ2-1; TRBD2 aligns across 8 bases. This CDR3 region has 13 residues. Germline V CDR1 and CDR2: DFQATT, SNEGSKA (reference sequence). The chain's CDR3 is CSGGLAGPNEQFF. The CDR3 DNA follows: TGCAGCGGTGGACTAGCTGGGCCCAATGAGCAGTTCTTC.

This clonotype was detected ten times or more. The rearrangement joins TRBV9 to TRBJ2-3; 7 bases match TRBD2. The CDR3 is 15 residues long. V lost 3 bases, J lost 1 base, and 5 bases stayed unmatched. Germline V lookup: CDR1 SGDLS, CDR2 YYNGEE. Written as DNA, the CDR3 is TGTGCCAGCAGCGGGCGGGAGCCCCGCACAGATACGCAGTATTTT. This codes for CASSGREPRTDTQYF.

The chain employs TRBV20-1 and TRBJ1-5; D is ambiguous. Trimming cost V 1 base and J 7 bases, with 8 bases left between them. The CDR3 length is 12 residues. Germline V gene lookup returns CDR1 DFQATT and CDR2 SNEGSKA (reference sequence). CDR3 coding DNA: TGCAGTGCTAGAGCGAGAGAGCAGCCCCAGCATTTT. This codes for CSARAREQPQHF.

Only a few counts were recorded for this clonotype. J is TRBJ1-2 and V is TRBV6-6, with D unresolved. Germline CDR1 MNHNY, CDR2 SVGAGI (reference sequence). The CDR3 loop spans 17 amino acids. V lost 4 bases to trimming and J lost 4 bases, with 22 bases between them. The CDR3 DNA reads as TGTGCCAGCAGTTGGGGTCTGGAGACACGTAAGGTCTATGGCTACACCTTC. Translating gives CASSWGLETRKVYGYTF.

This clonotype was seen repeatedly, ten times or more. The chain combines TRBV10-3 with TRBJ2-3; TRBD2 aligns across 10 bases. The J segment lost 0 bases and the V segment lost 7 bases, leaving 10 bases of the junction unmatched. The CDR3 extends over 17 amino acids. Germline V CDR1 and CDR2: ENHRY, SYGVKD. CDR3 DNA: TGTGCCATCAAGTCTCTAGCGGGGGAATCTAGCACAGATACGCAGTATTTT. Its protein is CAIKSLAGESSTDTQYF.

The gene calls are TRBV5-1 and TRBJ2-7; TRBD2 aligns across 8 bases. CDR1 SGHRS and CDR2 YFSETQ come from the germline V gene. J gave up 12 bases and V 5 bases, and 28 bases lay outside the gene matches. The CDR3 sequence is 18 residues long. CDR3 region: CASRTFGLARSSEETRYF. The CDR3 bases are TGCGCCAGCAGGACTTTTGGACTAGCAAGGTCTTCTGAAGAGACCCGGTACTTC.

The rearrangement links TRBV9 to TRBJ2-3; TRBD1 or TRBD2 may be the D gene (5 bases each). The CDR3 loop spans 14 amino acids. Trimming removed 6 bases at V and 5 bases at J, with 16 bases between. Germline V gene sequence: CDR1 SGDLS, CDR2 YYNGEE. The CDR3 DNA is TGTGCCAGCACCCCGAGGGGATCGGAAGATACGCAGTATTTT. Amino acids: CASTPRGSEDTQYF.

With regard to this clonotype: Since a much larger clone is just one base distant, this may be a read error. This chain links TRBV6-6 with TRBJ1-1, with 7 bases identical to TRBD1. The V gene end was trimmed by 7 bases and the J gene end by 1 base; junction bases not matched to a gene: 6. Germline-derived CDR1 and CDR2 are MNHNY and SVGAGI (reference sequence). The CDR3 loop spans 14 amino acids. CDR3 loop: CASTPDRENTEAFF. CDR3 in DNA: TGTGCCAGCACCCCCGACAGGGAGAACACTGAAGCTTTCTTT.

This clonotype was observed a handful of times. The gene calls are TRBV28 and TRBJ2-3; TRBD2 is a possible D gene (6 bases). The CDR3 runs to 14 residues. The germline V gene has CDR1 MDHEN and CDR2 SYDVKM. Trimming removed 7 bases from V and 2 bases from J, with 13 bases in between. CDR3 loop: CASTGDFNTDTQYF. The CDR3 DNA reads as TGTGCCAGCACGGGGGACTTCAACACAGATACGCAGTATTTT.

The chain has TRBV7-9 and TRBJ1-1; perhaps TRBD1 as D (5 bases). CDR3 length: 18 amino acids. CDR1 and CDR2 from the germline V gene are SEHNR and FQNEAQ (reference sequence). The V gene lost 3 bases and the J gene lost 1 base, with 21 bases spanning the gap. This chain's CDR3 is CASSFVPGEVGRNTEAFF. Written as DNA, the CDR3 is TGTGCCAGCAGCTTCGTCCCGGGGGAAGTGGGGAGGAACACTGAAGCTTTCTTT.

In its sample, this clonotype was seen many times. This chain connects TRBV29-1 to TRBJ2-1; 7 positions agree with TRBD2. Germline values: CDR1 SQVTM, CDR2 ANQGSEA. Trimming removed 8 bases from V and 7 bases from J; junction bases left unmatched: 8. The CDR3 loop spans 12 amino acids. CDR3 DNA: TGCAGCTTGAGAAGCGGGGCAAATGAGCAGTTCTTC. Translated, it gives CSLRSGANEQFF.

This clonotype was seen only a few times. V usage is TRBV24-1 and J usage is TRBJ2-5; D gene ambiguous. The germline V gene encodes CDR1 KGHDR and CDR2 SFDVKD. There are 14 residues in the CDR3. The V end lost 4 bases, the J end lost 5 bases, and 13 bases lay between the germline ends. CDR3: CATSDGDIRETQYF. As DNA, the CDR3 is TGTGCCACCAGTGACGGAGACATTAGGGAGACCCAGTACTTC.

This rearrangement joins TRBV20-1 to TRBJ2-4, with D possibly TRBD1 on 6 matching bases. Germline V CDR1 and CDR2: DFQATT, SNEGSKA (reference sequence). The CDR3 length is 12 residues. Trimming removed 3 bases from V and 13 bases from J, with 16 bases in between. CDR3 protein: CSARDSFNEQYF. Written as DNA, the CDR3 is TGCAGTGCTAGGGACAGTTTCAATGAGCAGTACTTC.